Each of the 21 T cell receptor beta chains below was sequenced from the same sample in a study of shared clonotypes between healthy human individuals. Sequencing used immunoSEQ multiplex PCR; TCRdb keeps in-frame clones, though not all of them. Here the sample spans roughly 770,000 clones, about 97% being singletons. CD45RO-negative cells were positively selected for CCR7, leaving out terminally differentiated effector memory CD45RA+ cells. Material for sequencing was naive CD8+ T cells sorted from blood. These receptors were obtained from a man under 40 in good health.

The chain uses TRBV5-1 and TRBJ2-7; 7 nucleotides line up with TRBD1. J gave up 0 bases and V 0 bases, and 12 bases lay outside the gene matches. CDR1 is SGHRS and CDR2 is YFSETQ in the germline V gene. The CDR3 has 18 amino acids. CDR3 region: CASSLAQITGEPSYEQYF. CDR3 nucleotides: TGCGCCAGCAGCTTGGCCCAAATTACAGGGGAGCCCTCCTACGAGCAGTACTTC. The variable domain in full, completed from reference TRBV5-1 and TRBJ2-7, reads KAGVTQTPRYLIKTRGQQVTLSCSPISGHRSVSWYQQTPGQGLQFLFEYFSETQRNKGNFPGRFSGRQFSNSRSEMNVSTLELGDSALYLCASSLAQITGEPSYEQYFGPGTRLTVT.

The chain employs TRBV5-1 and TRBJ2-3; 7 nucleotides align to TRBD1. CDR1 is SGHRS, CDR2 YFSETQ, per germline. There are 17 residues in the CDR3. Germline trimming cut 4 bases from V and 6 bases from J; bases unmatched to any gene: 17. The CDR3 loop is CASSPYSRDRILDTQYF. CDR3 DNA: TGCGCCAGCAGCCCATACTCCCGGGACAGAATTTTGGATACGCAGTATTTT.

The gene calls are TRBV2 and TRBJ2-7; TRBD1 matches 11 bases. Germline loops: CDR1 SNHLY, CDR2 FYNNEI. The CDR3 runs to 15 residues. With V trimmed by 6 bases and J by 3 bases, 7 bases remained unmatched. The CDR3 sequence is CASRDPGQGDYEQYF. CDR3 nucleotide sequence: TGTGCCAGCAGGGACCCGGGACAGGGGGACTACGAGCAGTACTTC.

CDR3 region: CASSLGRDRGPEQFF. The CDR3, as DNA: TGTGCCAGCAGCTTGGGTAGGGACAGGGGGCCTGAGCAGTTCTTC. The rearrangement links TRBV7-9 to TRBJ2-1, with 12 bases identical to TRBD1. Germline V gene lookup returns CDR1 SEHNR and CDR2 FQNEAQ (reference sequence). Germline trimming cut 3 bases from V and 9 bases from J; bases unmatched to any gene: 6. This CDR3 has 15 amino acids.

This chain connects TRBV7-9 to TRBJ2-7; D gene uncertain. V lost 5 bases to trimming and J lost 1 base, with 9 bases between them. Germline CDR1 SEHNR, CDR2 FQNEAQ (reference sequence). The CDR3 has 13 amino acids. In DNA form, the CDR3 reads TGTGCCAGCAGCGACCCCGGATCCTACGAGCAGTACTTC. The encoded protein is CASSDPGSYEQYF.

The chain recombines TRBV5-6 with TRBJ2-7, with TRBD1 matching over 9 bases. V shed 4 bases and J 5 bases; nucleotides not matched to a gene: 4. The germline CDR1 and CDR2 sequences are SGHDT and YYEEEE. The CDR3 extends over 13 amino acids. The CDR3: CASSGTGLHEQYF. The CDR3 nucleotides are TGTGCCAGCAGCGGGACAGGGTTGCACGAGCAGTACTTC.

This clone has just one count. The chain is built from TRBV19 and TRBJ1-2, with a weak D call TRBD1 (5 bases). The germline gives CDR1 LNHDA, CDR2 SQIVND (reference sequence). The V and J ends lost 4 bases and 4 bases respectively, with 10 bases between them. The CDR3 runs to 13 residues. CDR3 sequence reads: CASSTGTAYGYTF. The CDR3, as DNA: TGTGCCAGTAGTACCGGGACTGCCTATGGCTACACCTTC.

J is TRBJ2-7 and V is TRBV4-1; TRBD2 agrees at 11 bases. This CDR3 has 16 residues. Germline-derived CDR1 and CDR2 are MGHRA and YSYEKL. Unmatched junction bases numbered 7, after V lost 4 bases and J lost 2 bases. The CDR3 DNA reads TGCGCCAGCAGCCCGCTACTAGCGGGAGACGCCTACGAGCAGTACTTC. Translation gives CASSPLLAGDAYEQYF.

V usage is TRBV28 and J usage is TRBJ2-1, with TRBD2 identical over 10 bases. Germline V CDR1 and CDR2: MDHEN, SYDVKM. This CDR3 has 16 residues. Trimming at V came to 3 bases and at J to 2 bases, leaving 4 bases not matched to a gene. CDR3 loop: CASSFLAGAPYNEQFF. The CDR3 region has the DNA TGTGCCAGCAGTTTTCTAGCGGGGGCCCCCTACAATGAGCAGTTCTTC. Variable domain in full (rest from reference TRBV28 and TRBJ2-1): DVKVTQSSRYLVKRTGEKVFLECVQDMDHENMFWYRQDPGLGLRLIYFSYDVKMKEKGDIPEGYSVSREKKERFSLILESASTNQTSMYLCASSFLAGAPYNEQFFGPGTRLTVL.

CDR3 region: CASGLHHMGTQYF. The CDR3 coding sequence is TGTGCTAGTGGTTTGCACCATATGGGGACCCAGTACTTC. This chain joins TRBV12-5 and TRBJ2-5; no reliable D call. CDR3 length: 13 amino acids. Germline CDR1 LGHNT, CDR2 FRNRAP. Trimming pared 2 bases from V and 7 bases from J, leaving 11 bases between.

In this sample, this clone turned up once. The chain joins TRBV5-4 to TRBJ2-2; D unresolved. CDR3 size: 13 residues. V was clipped by 2 bases and J by 3 bases, with 5 bases between them. Germline V CDR1 and CDR2: SGHNT, YYREEE (reference sequence). The CDR3 sequence: CASSFADTGELFF. The CDR3, as DNA: TGTGCCAGCAGCTTCGCGGACACCGGGGAGCTGTTTTTT.

CDR3 region: CASSPHTDTQYF. The CDR3 region has the DNA TGTGCCAGCAGCCCCCACACAGATACGCAGTATTTT. The chain combines TRBV11-2 with TRBJ2-3; no definite D call. Germline values: CDR1 SGHAT, CDR2 FQNNGV. V was trimmed by 5 bases and J by 2 bases, leaving 5 bases between them. The CDR3 is 12 amino acids.

The V call is TRBV5-6, the J call TRBJ2-1, with D perhaps TRBD1 or TRBD2 (5 bases each). The germline V and J ends were trimmed by 4 bases and 9 bases, with 11 bases remaining between them. This CDR3 is 12 amino acids long. Germline-derived CDR1 and CDR2 are SGHDT and YYEEEE. CDR3 sequence: CASSPLGTEQFF. The DNA for the CDR3 is TGTGCCAGCAGCCCACTGGGGACTGAGCAGTTCTTC.

This chain uses TRBV13 with TRBJ2-3; D is perhaps TRBD1 or TRBD2 (5 bases each). The CDR3 consists of 14 residues. Germline-derived CDR1 and CDR2 are PRHDT and FYEKMQ (reference sequence). The V gene lost 6 bases and the J gene lost 2 bases, with 12 bases spanning the gap. The CDR3 loop reads CASSSPGLTDTQYF. Written as DNA, the CDR3 is TGTGCCAGCAGTAGCCCGGGGCTCACAGATACGCAGTATTTT.

The V and J genes are TRBV27 and TRBJ2-7, with unresolved D. CDR1 is MNHEY, CDR2 SMNVEV, per germline (reference sequence). Trimming removed 2 bases at V and 3 bases at J, with 11 bases between. The CDR3 totals 14 residues. The CDR3 nucleotides are TGTGCCAGCAGTTTAGCCACAGACCGCTACGAGCAGTACTTC. Translated: CASSLATDRYEQYF.

A single count supports this clone. The chain couples TRBV6-5 to TRBJ1-4; 9 bases are a match to TRBD1. The CDR3 contains 15 residues. Looked up from germline, CDR1 is MNHEY and CDR2 is SVGAGI. V lost 0 bases, J lost 13 bases, and 9 bases stayed unmatched. The CDR3 region has the DNA TGTGCCAGCAGTTACTCGGGACAGGGCCCGGTCGGACTGTTTTTT. Translating it yields CASSYSGQGPVGLFF.

The rearrangement joins TRBV7-9 to TRBJ2-7, with D perhaps assigned TRBD1 or TRBD2 (5 bases each). The CDR3 contains 16 residues. In germline, CDR1 is SEHNR, CDR2 FQNEAQ (reference sequence). Trimming removed 6 bases from V and 7 bases from J, with 25 bases in between. This chain's CDR3 is CASSPTAGTFREEQYF. In DNA form, the CDR3 reads TGTGCCAGCAGTCCAACCGCCGGGACCTTTCGCGAAGAGCAGTACTTC. The complete variable domain, with remaining parts taken from reference TRBV7-9 and TRBJ2-7, reads DTGVSQNPRHKITKRGQNVTFRCDPISEHNRLYWYRQTLGQGPEFLTYFQNEAQLEKSRLLSDRFSAERPKGSFSTLEIQRTEQGDSAMYLCASSPTAGTFREEQYFGPGTRLTVT.

The J gene is TRBJ2-3, the V gene TRBV7-2, with 9 nucleotides matching TRBD2. CDR1 and CDR2 (germline): SGHTA, FQGNSA. The CDR3 totals 16 residues. The ends lost 4 bases at V and 6 bases at J; junction bases unmatched: 11. The CDR3 spells CASSSSSGMATDTQYF. DNA for the CDR3: TGTGCCAGCAGCTCCTCTAGCGGGATGGCAACCGATACGCAGTATTTT. Together with reference TRBV7-2 and TRBJ2-3, the CDR3 gives the full variable domain: GAGVSQSPSNKVTEKGKDVELRCDPISGHTALYWYRQSLGQGLEFLIYFQGNSAPDKSGLPSDRFSAERTGGSVSTLTIQRTQQEDSAVYLCASSSSSGMATDTQYFGPGTRLTVL.

V usage is TRBV11-2 and J usage is TRBJ2-5; 7 nucleotides agree with TRBD1. After removal of 7 bases from V and 3 bases from J, the junction contained 5 bases not matched to a gene. Germline V CDR1 and CDR2: SGHAT, FQNNGV. CDR3 size: 13 residues. Here the CDR3 reads CASMPDREETQYF. As DNA, the CDR3 is TGTGCCAGCATGCCCGACAGGGAAGAGACCCAGTACTTC.

This clone was detected only once. Other DNA sequences from this sample encode an identical CDR3 as well. V usage is TRBV29-1 and J usage is TRBJ2-7; no reliable D call. From germline, CDR1 is SQVTM and CDR2 ANQGSEA. The CDR3 spans 11 residues. V was trimmed by 6 bases and J by 0 bases, leaving 6 bases between them. The CDR3, as DNA: TGCAGCGTGAGGTCCTCCTACGAGCAGTACTTC. This codes for CSVRSSYEQYF.

V is TRBV7-9 and J is TRBJ2-5, with D uncertain. CDR1 SEHNR and CDR2 FQNEAQ come from the germline V gene (reference sequence). This CDR3 has 13 residues. The ends were cut back, 5 bases at V and 2 bases at J, with 9 bases in the middle. CDR3 DNA: TGTGCCAGCAGCCCGAACTTACAAGAGACCCAGTACTTC. Its protein product is CASSPNLQETQYF.